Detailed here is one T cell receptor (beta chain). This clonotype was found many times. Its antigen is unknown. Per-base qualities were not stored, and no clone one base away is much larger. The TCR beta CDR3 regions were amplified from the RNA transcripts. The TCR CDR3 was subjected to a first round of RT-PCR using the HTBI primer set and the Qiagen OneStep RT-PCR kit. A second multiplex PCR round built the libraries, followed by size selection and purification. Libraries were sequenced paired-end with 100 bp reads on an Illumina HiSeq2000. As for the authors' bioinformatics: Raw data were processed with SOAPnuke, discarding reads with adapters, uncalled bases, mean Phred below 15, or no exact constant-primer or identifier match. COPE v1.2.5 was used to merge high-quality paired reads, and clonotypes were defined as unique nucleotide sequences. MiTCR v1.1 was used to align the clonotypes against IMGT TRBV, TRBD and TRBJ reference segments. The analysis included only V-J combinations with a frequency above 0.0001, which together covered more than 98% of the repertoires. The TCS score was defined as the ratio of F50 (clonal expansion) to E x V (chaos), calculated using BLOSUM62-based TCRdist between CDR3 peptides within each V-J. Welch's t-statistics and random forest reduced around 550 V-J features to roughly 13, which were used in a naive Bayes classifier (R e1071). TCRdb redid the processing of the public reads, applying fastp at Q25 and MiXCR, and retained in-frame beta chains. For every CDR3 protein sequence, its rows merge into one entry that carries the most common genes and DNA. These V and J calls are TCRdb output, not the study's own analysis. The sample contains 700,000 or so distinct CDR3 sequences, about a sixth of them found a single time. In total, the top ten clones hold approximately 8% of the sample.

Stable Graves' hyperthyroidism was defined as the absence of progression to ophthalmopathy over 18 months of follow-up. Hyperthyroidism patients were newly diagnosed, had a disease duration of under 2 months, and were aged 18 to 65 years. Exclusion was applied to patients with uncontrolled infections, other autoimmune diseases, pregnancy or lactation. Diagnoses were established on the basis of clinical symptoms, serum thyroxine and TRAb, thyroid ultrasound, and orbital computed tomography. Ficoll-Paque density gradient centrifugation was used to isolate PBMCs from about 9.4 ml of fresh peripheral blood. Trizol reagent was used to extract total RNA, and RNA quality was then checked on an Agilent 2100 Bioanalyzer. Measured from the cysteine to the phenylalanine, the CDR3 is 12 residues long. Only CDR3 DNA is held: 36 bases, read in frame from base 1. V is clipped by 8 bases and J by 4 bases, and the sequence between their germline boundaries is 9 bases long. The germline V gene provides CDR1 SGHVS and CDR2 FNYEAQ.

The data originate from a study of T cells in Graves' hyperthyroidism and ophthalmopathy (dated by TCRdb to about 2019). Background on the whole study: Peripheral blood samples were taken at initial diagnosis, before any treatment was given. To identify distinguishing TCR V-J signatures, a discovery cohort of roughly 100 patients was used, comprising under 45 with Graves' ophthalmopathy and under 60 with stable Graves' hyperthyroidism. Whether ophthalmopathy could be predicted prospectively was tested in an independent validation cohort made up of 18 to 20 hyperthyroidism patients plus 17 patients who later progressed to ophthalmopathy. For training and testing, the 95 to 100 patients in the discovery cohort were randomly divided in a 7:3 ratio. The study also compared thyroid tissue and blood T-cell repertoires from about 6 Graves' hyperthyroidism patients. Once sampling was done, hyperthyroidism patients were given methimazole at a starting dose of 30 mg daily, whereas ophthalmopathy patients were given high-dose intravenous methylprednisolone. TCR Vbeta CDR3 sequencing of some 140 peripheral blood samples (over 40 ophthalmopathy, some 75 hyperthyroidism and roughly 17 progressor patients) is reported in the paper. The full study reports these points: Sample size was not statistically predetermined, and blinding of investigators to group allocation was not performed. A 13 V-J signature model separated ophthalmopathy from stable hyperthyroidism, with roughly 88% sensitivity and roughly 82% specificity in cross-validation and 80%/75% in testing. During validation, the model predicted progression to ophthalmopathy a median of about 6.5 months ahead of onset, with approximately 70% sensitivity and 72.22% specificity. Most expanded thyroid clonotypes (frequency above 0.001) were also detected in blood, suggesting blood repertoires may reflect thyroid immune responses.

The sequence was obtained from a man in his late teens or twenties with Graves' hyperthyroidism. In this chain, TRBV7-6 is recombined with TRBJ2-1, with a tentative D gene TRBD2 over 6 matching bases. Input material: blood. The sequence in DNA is TGTGCCAGCGCGGGGCTTTACAATGAGCAGTTCTTC. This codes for CASAGLYNEQFF.